Sequencing of this T cell receptor (beta chain) was carried out in a study of STAT3 mutations in large granular lymphocyte leukemia. For the study at large: Roughly half the longitudinally sequenced T-LGLL patients had canonical STAT3 mutations. Study-wide findings and caveats: Suggested: STAT3 mutation was not the ancestral event for these clonal expansions. Every T-cell large granular lymphocyte leukemia patient had at least one immunodominant TCR beta clonotype.

Of note for this clone: No antigen is known for it.

V was clipped by 2 bases and J by 5 bases; unmatched bases: 4. CDR1 is GTSNPN and CDR2 is SVGIG in the germline V gene (reference sequence). The CDR3 loop spans 14 amino acids. Repertoires were generated with immunoSEQ multiplex PCR, while TCRdb's copy carries only in-frame clones and drops some. There are 7,000 to 8,000 clones in the sample; 91% occur only once, and roughly half lies in the top ten. This chain links TRBV30 with TRBJ1-5; 9 nucleotides line up with TRBD1. Source material: peripheral blood mononuclear cells. This TCR came from a man in his fifties with T-cell large granular lymphocyte leukemia. Some clones in this sample may be carry-over from other donors' samples. For the CDR3, the DNA is TGTGCCTGGAGTCGTGACAGGGGGGATCAGCCCCAGCATTTT. It translates to CAWSRDRGDQPQHF.